These 20 T cell receptor beta chains were sequenced from one sample in a study of vaccination and CD4 T cells after COVID-19. Treatment denoted: approximately nine-day PBMC culture with coronavirus spike peptide pools or control peptides (ViraFEST assay). Cultured CD4+ T cell DNA underwent sequencing with the Oncomine TCR Beta short-read assay. TCRdb re-called the PCR reads with MiXCR, one entry per CDR3 protein. The profile shows about 16,000 distinct CDR3 sequences, approximately 60% of them singletons. Their specific antigens are unknown. Material: CD4+ T cells from blood, cultured in vitro. The receptors were sampled from a human donor who had recovered from COVID-19.

The chain carries TRBV2 and TRBJ2-5; tentatively, D is TRBD2 (6 bases). V dropped 7 bases and J dropped 5 bases, with 14 bases sitting between them. This CDR3 has 13 residues. CDR1 and CDR2 (germline): SNHLY, FYNNEI. The CDR3 region is CASMRGSGETQYF. The CDR3 DNA reads as TGTGCCAGCATGCGGGGCAGCGGGGAGACCCAGTACTTC.

The chain uses TRBV29-1 and TRBJ1-5; D is undetermined. This CDR3 has 14 amino acids. Germline V gene sequence: CDR1 SQVTM, CDR2 ANQGSEA. V was clipped by 4 bases and J by 4 bases, with 14 bases between them. The CDR3 DNA follows: TGCAGCGTTGGAGTATCGGCGGAAAATCAGCCCCAGCATTTT. Residues: CSVGVSAENQPQHF.

The V gene is TRBV7-2, the J gene TRBJ1-1, with a weak D call TRBD1 (5 bases). The CDR3 runs 15 residues. V gave up 3 bases and J gave up 1 base, with 12 bases separating them. CDR1 SGHTA and CDR2 FQGNSA come from the germline V gene. CDR3: CASSFLGAENTEAFF. The CDR3 DNA is TGTGCCAGCAGCTTCCTTGGGGCAGAGAACACTGAAGCTTTCTTT.

V is TRBV6-4 and J is TRBJ2-2; D is perhaps TRBD2 (5 bases). Trimming left V 3 bases short and J 1 base short, with 18 bases between. Germline V lookup: CDR1 MRHNA, CDR2 SNTAGT. The CDR3 sequence is 18 residues long. The CDR3: CASSDYAVSGGNTGELFF. CDR3 nucleotides: TGTGCCAGCAGTGATTACGCGGTCAGCGGAGGGAACACCGGGGAGCTGTTTTTT.

The chain recombines TRBV21-1 with TRBJ2-5. TRBV21-1 is described as a pseudogene. The CDR3 is 9 amino acids. CDR3 sequence (DNA): TGTGCCGTCGCAGAGACCCAGTACTTC. Translation gives CAVAETQYF.

The chain joins TRBV30 to TRBJ1-3; perhaps TRBD1 as D (5 bases). Germline V gene data show CDR1 as GTSNPN and CDR2 as SVGIG (reference sequence). This CDR3 has 10 residues. Trimming left V 5 bases short and J 9 bases short, with 8 bases between. The CDR3 nucleotides are TGTGCCTGGGGCCAGGGCACCATATATTTT. Translated, it gives CAWGQGTIYF.

The rearrangement uses TRBV3-1 and TRBJ1-5; D not certain. Looked up from germline, CDR1 is LGHDT and CDR2 is YNNKEL (reference sequence). The CDR3 is 14 amino acids. The V end was cut by 3 bases, the J end by 1 base, with 7 bases between. CDR3 sequence reads: CASSQGRSNQPQHF. The CDR3 nucleotides read TGTGCCAGCAGCCAGGGTCGGAGCAATCAGCCCCAGCATTTT.

The chain couples TRBV28 to TRBJ1-5; 7 bases align to TRBD1. Germline V lookup: CDR1 MDHEN, CDR2 SYDVKM. V lost 7 bases and J lost 1; bases outside the gene matches: 7. The CDR3 has 15 amino acids. In nucleotides, the CDR3 is TGTGCCAGCATCTCAGGGGGGCAGAGCAATCAGCCCCAGCATTTT. It yields the protein CASISGGQSNQPQHF.

A note on this clonotype: The junction and the germline gene differ at one end; a read error may be behind it. The chain recombines TRBV12-3 or TRBV12-4 with TRBJ2-1, with D uncertain. There are 15 residues in the CDR3. The CDR3 DNA is TGTGTCAGCAGTCTCCTGGGCGTAGCCTACAATGAGCAGTTCTTC. Encoded protein: CVSSLLGVAYNEQFF.

This clonotype was recorded once. This chain uses TRBV20-1 with TRBJ2-1; 12 bases line up with TRBD2. The CDR3 has 15 residues. CDR1 is DFQATT and CDR2 is SNEGSKA in the germline V gene (reference sequence). V was pared by 1 base and J by 4 bases, with 2 bases of the junction left unmatched. The CDR3 sequence: CSARATSGGYNEQFF. In nucleotides, the CDR3 is TGCAGTGCTAGAGCCACTAGCGGGGGGTACAATGAGCAGTTCTTC.

The chain recombines TRBV20-1 with TRBJ2-5, with TRBD2 as a possible D gene (5 bases). V shed 2 bases and J shed 3 bases, with 13 bases lying between them. This CDR3 contains 14 residues. Germline CDR1 and CDR2: DFQATT and SNEGSKA (reference sequence). CDR3 protein: CSARSRRIKETQYF. The CDR3 region has the DNA TGCAGTGCTAGAAGTCGGAGGATTAAAGAGACCCAGTACTTC.

The chain uses TRBV6-1 and TRBJ2-2; TRBD1 matches at 9 bases. V shed 6 bases, J shed 3 bases, and the junction held 8 bases outside the gene matches. Germline-derived CDR1 and CDR2 are MNHNS and SASEGT. The CDR3 is 16 residues long. CDR3 sequence reads: CASSPQTGGDTGELFF. Written as DNA, the CDR3 is TGTGCCAGCAGCCCTCAGACAGGGGGAGACACCGGGGAGCTGTTTTTT.

This chain joins TRBV7-2 and TRBJ2-2; 14 nucleotides match TRBD2. Germline trimming cut 5 bases from V and 9 bases from J; bases unmatched to any gene: 5. This CDR3 is built from 15 residues. Germline CDR1 is SGHTA and CDR2 is FQGNSA. CDR3 nucleotides: TGTGCCAGCAGCCCGGGACTAGCGGGAGTCCGGGAGCTGTTTTTT. This gives the protein CASSPGLAGVRELFF.

This sequence joins TRBV6-5 and TRBJ2-1; the match to TRBD2 covers 7 bases. Germline V gives CDR1 MNHEY, CDR2 SVGAGI. V was clipped by 2 bases and J by 4 bases; unmatched bases: 11. CDR3 length: 17 residues. Here the CDR3 DNA reads TGTGCCAGCAGTTACCCACCACGCGGGAGCTTTTACAATGAGCAGTTCTTC. Translated: CASSYPPRGSFYNEQFF.

V is TRBV4-1 and J is TRBJ1-3, with D unclear. Per germline, CDR1 MGHRA and CDR2 YSYEKL. Trimming took 4 bases from V and 0 from J, leaving 7 bases between them. The CDR3 has 14 residues. Here the CDR3 reads CASSPGYSGNTIYF. For the CDR3, the DNA is TGCGCCAGCAGCCCCGGTTACTCTGGAAACACCATATATTTT.

This clonotype was counted a single time. This chain connects TRBV7-9 to TRBJ2-7; TRBD1 aligns across 7 bases. Germline CDR1 SEHNR, CDR2 FQNEAQ (reference sequence). V was pared by 4 bases and J by 4 bases, with 7 bases of the junction left unmatched. This CDR3 has 14 residues. The CDR3 bases are TGTGCCAGCAGCTCAACACAGGGGCGGTACGAGCAGTACTTC. It yields the protein CASSSTQGRYEQYF.

V and J are TRBV11-2 and TRBJ1-1; a possible D gene is TRBD1 (6 bases). Germline V gene data show CDR1 as SGHAT and CDR2 as FQNNGV. V lost 5 bases to trimming and J lost 0 bases, with 13 bases between them. This CDR3 is 15 amino acids long. The CDR3, as DNA: TGTGCCAGCAGCCTCCCCCAGGGGTTGAACACTGAAGCTTTCTTT. It yields the protein CASSLPQGLNTEAFF.

The V and J genes are TRBV6-1 and TRBJ1-5; D is unresolved. CDR3 size: 11 residues. Germline V gene data show CDR1 as MNHNS and CDR2 as SASEGT. V dropped 0 bases and J dropped 7 bases, with 1 base sitting between them. The CDR3 reads CASSEAQPQHF. The CDR3 nucleotides read TGTGCCAGCAGTGAAGCCCAGCCCCAGCATTTT.

The V gene is TRBV21-1, the J gene TRBJ2-7; the D segment call TRBD1 is taken from the table without a DNA check. TRBV21-1 is a pseudogene locus. This CDR3 comprises 15 residues. Here the CDR3 reads CASPHDGKPSYEQYF. The CDR3 DNA reads as TGTGCCAGCCCCCACGACGGGAAGCCTTCCTACGAGCAGTACTTC.

This rearrangement joins TRBV20-1 to TRBJ1-3; no clear D. The CDR3 is 15 residues long. Germline CDR1 DFQATT, CDR2 SNEGSKA (reference sequence). Deletions cut 0 bases from V and 0 bases from J, with 9 bases between. CDR3 coding DNA: TGCAGTGCTAGAGATATCGCGGGCTCTGGAAACACCATATATTTT. Amino acids: CSARDIAGSGNTIYF.